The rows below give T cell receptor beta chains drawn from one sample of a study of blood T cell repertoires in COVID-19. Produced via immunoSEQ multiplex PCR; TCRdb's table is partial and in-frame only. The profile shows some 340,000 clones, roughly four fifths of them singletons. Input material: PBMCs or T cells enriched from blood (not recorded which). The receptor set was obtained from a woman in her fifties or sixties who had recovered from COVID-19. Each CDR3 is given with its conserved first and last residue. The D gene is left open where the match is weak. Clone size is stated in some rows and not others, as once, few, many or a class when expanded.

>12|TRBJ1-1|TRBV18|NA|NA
CASSRVNTEAFF
TGTGCCAGCTCCCGCGTTAACACTGAAGCTTTCTTT
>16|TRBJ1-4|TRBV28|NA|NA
CASSSSGAGLYEKLFF
TGTGCCAGCAGTTCCAGCGGTGCGGGGCTATATGAAAAACTGTTTTTT
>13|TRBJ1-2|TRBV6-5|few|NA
CASSYSTGNGYTF
TGTGCCAGCAGTTACTCAACAGGGAACGGCTACACCTTC
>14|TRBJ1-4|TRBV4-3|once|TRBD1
CASSQGQGNEKLFF
TGCGCCAGCAGCCAGGGACAGGGGAATGAAAAACTGTTTTTT
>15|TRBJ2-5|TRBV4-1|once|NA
CASSQEPGFQETQYF
TGCGCCAGCAGCCAAGAGCCAGGATTCCAAGAGACCCAGTACTTC
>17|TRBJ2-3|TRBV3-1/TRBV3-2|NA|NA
CASSREKRSTSTDTQYF
TGTGCCAGCAGCCGAGAAAAGCGGAGCACTAGCACAGATACGCAGTATTTT
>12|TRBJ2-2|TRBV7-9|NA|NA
CASSLAPGELFF
TGTGCCAGCAGCTTAGCCCCGGGGGAGCTGTTTTTT
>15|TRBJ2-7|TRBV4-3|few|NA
CASSQDPQATYEQYF
TGCGCCAGCAGCCAAGATCCTCAGGCTACCTACGAGCAGTACTTC
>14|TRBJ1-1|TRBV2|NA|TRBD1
CASSLTGAGAEAFF
TGTGCCAGCAGTCTGACAGGGGCAGGGGCTGAAGCTTTCTTT
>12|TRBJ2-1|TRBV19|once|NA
CASSPLSREQFF
TGTGCCAGTAGCCCCTTGTCGAGGGAGCAGTTCTTC
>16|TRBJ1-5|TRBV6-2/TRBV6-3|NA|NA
CASSETSRTGNQPQHF
TGTGCCAGCAGCGAGACTAGCCGGACAGGCAATCAGCCCCAGCATTTT
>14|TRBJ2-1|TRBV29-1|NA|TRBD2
CSVAGGGSYNEQFF
TGCAGCGTAGCGGGAGGGGGGTCCTACAATGAGCAGTTCTTC
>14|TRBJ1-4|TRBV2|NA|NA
CASLNTLAGEKLFF
TGTGCCAGCCTCAACACCCTGGCGGGAGAAAAACTGTTTTTT
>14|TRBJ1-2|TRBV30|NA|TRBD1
CAWSGGTGGNGYTF
TGTGCCTGGAGTGGCGGGACAGGGGGTAATGGCTACACCTTC
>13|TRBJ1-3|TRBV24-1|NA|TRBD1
CATTRQGRDTIYF
TGTGCCACCACCCGACAGGGTAGGGACACCATATATTTT
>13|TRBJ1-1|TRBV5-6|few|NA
CASSLQLGTEAFF
TGTGCCAGCAGCCTCCAGCTAGGCACTGAAGCTTTCTTT
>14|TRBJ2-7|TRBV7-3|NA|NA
CASSPSTGPYEQYF
TGTGCCAGCAGCCCATCGACAGGACCCTACGAGCAGTACTTC
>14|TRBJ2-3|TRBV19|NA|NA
CASSSTGSADTQYF
TGTGCCAGTAGCTCCACAGGGAGCGCAGATACGCAGTATTTT
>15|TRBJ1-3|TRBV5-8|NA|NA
CASSPTSHSGNTIYF
TGTGCCAGCAGCCCGACTTCCCACTCTGGAAACACCATATATTTT
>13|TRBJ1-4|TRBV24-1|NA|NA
CAPPGFVIGKLFF
TGTGCCCCCCCCGGGTTTGTTATCGGAAAACTGTTTTTT
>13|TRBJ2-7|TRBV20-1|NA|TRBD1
CSASQGGPYEQYF
TGCAGTGCTAGTCAAGGGGGCCCTTACGAGCAGTACTTC
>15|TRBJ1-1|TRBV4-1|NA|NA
CASSQVPWGDTEAFF
TGCGCCAGCAGCCAAGTCCCCTGGGGGGACACTGAAGCTTTCTTT
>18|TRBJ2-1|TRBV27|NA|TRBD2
CASRSPSWRTSGDNEQFF
TGTGCCAGCCGATCACCCTCTTGGCGGACTAGCGGGGACAATGAGCAGTTCTTC
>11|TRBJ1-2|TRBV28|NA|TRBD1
CATRTGTGYTF
TGTGCCACCAGGACAGGGACTGGCTACACCTTC
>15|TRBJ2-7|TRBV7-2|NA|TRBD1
CASSLARDRLYEQYF
TGTGCCAGCAGCTTAGCCCGGGACAGACTTTACGAGCAGTACTTC
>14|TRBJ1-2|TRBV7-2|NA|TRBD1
CASSLPGTGYGYTF
TGTGCCAGCAGCTTGCCCGGGACAGGGTATGGCTACACCTTC
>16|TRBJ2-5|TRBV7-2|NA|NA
CASSLAGRATKETQYF
TGTGCCAGCAGCTTAGCGGGTAGAGCCACTAAAGAGACCCAGTACTTC
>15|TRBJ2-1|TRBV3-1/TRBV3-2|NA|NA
CASSQGTASYNEQFF
TGTGCCAGCAGCCAAGGGACAGCTTCGTACAATGAGCAGTTCTTC
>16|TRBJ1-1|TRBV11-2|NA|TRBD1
CASSLATGQGAFEAFF
TGTGCCAGCAGCTTAGCTACCGGACAGGGGGCATTTGAAGCTTTCTTT
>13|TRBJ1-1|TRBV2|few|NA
CANLAGVVTEAFF
TGTGCCAACCTCGCAGGGGTGGTCACTGAAGCTTTCTTT
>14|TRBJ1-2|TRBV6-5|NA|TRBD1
CASSYRQGADGYTF
TGTGCCAGCAGTTACCGACAGGGGGCGGATGGCTACACCTTC
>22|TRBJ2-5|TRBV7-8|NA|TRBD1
CASSLNPQVSISRQGAGETQYF
TGTGCCAGCAGCTTAAACCCCCAAGTTTCCATATCTAGACAGGGGGCTGGAGAGACCCAGTACTTC
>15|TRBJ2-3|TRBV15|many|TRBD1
CATSSSQGVTDTQYF
TGTGCCACCAGCAGTAGCCAGGGGGTGACAGATACGCAGTATTTT
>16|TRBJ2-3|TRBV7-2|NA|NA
CASSARPTVLTDTQYF
TGTGCCAGCAGCGCACGGCCGACAGTTTTAACAGATACGCAGTATTTT
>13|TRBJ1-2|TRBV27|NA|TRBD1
CASSHGQGLAYTF
TGTGCCAGCAGCCATGGACAGGGGTTGGCCTACACCTTC
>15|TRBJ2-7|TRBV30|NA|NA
CAWSVQAATSGEQYF
TGTGCCTGGAGTGTACAAGCGGCTACGTCGGGGGAGCAGTACTTC
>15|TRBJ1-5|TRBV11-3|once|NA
CARGEGKGSNQPQHF
TGTGCCAGAGGGGAAGGTAAGGGTAGCAATCAGCCCCAGCATTTT
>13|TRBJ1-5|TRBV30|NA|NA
CAWSAGGDQPQHF
TGTGCCTGGAGTGCGGGGGGAGATCAGCCCCAGCATTTT
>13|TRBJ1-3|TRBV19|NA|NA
CATEQSSGNTIYF
TGTGCCACCGAACAGAGCTCTGGAAACACCATATATTTT
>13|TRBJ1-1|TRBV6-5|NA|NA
CASSYSAGSEAFF
TGTGCCAGCAGTTACTCGGCAGGGTCTGAAGCTTTCTTT
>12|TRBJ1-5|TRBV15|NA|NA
CATGIGDQPQHF
TGTGCCACCGGCATCGGGGATCAGCCCCAGCATTTT
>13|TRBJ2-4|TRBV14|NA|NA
CASSRNGGQSQYF
TGTGCCAGCAGCCGGAATGGGGGACAAAGTCAGTACTTC
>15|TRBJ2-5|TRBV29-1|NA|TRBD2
CSVAPGGAIQETQYF
TGCAGCGTTGCCCCCGGGGGGGCGATACAAGAGACCCAGTACTTC
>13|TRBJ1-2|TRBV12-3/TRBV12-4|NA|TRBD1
CASSPVKDRVGTF
TGTGCCAGCAGTCCAGTAAAGGACAGGGTGGGCACCTTC
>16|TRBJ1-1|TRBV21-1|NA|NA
CASSKRPGRRNTEAFF
TGTGCCAGCAGCAAACGGCCCGGGAGGCGGAACACTGAAGCTTTCTTT
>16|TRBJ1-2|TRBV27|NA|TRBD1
CASSAIQGAQDYGYTF
TGTGCCAGCAGTGCCATCCAGGGGGCGCAGGACTATGGCTACACCTTC
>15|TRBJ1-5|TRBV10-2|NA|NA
CASSNTRGIVEPQHF
TGCGCCAGCAGTAATACCAGGGGTATTGTAGAGCCCCAGCATTTT
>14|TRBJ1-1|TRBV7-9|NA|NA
CASSRGGVNTEAFF
TGTGCCAGCAGCCGGGGTGGGGTTAACACTGAAGCTTTCTTT
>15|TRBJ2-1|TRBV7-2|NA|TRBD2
CASSLGGLAANEQFF
TGTGCCAGCAGCTTAGGAGGGCTAGCGGCGAATGAGCAGTTCTTC
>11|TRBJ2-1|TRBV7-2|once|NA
CASSASIEQFF
TGTGCCAGCAGCGCTAGTATTGAGCAGTTCTTC